The next 16 T cell receptor beta chains were all read from a single sample in a study of blood T cell repertoires in COVID-19. Some clones are missing from TCRdb's copy, which holds only in-frame ones; the method was immunoSEQ multiplex PCR. The data contain around 200,000 clones, approximately 84% of them singletons. Sequenced input: peripheral blood. These receptors were taken from a human donor in a cohort sampled during active COVID-19.

This rearrangement joins TRBV30 to TRBJ1-1, with TRBD1 identical over 8 bases. The CDR3 totals 14 residues. With 4 bases clipped from V and 4 bases from J, the junction kept 8 bases outside the gene matches. Germline CDR1 is GTSNPN and CDR2 is SVGIG (reference sequence). The CDR3: CAWTRTGWVTEAFF. CDR3 DNA: TGTGCCTGGACCAGGACAGGGTGGGTCACTGAAGCTTTCTTT.

The chain uses TRBV15 and TRBJ1-2; TRBD1 is a possible D gene (6 bases). Germline CDR1 and CDR2: LNHNV and YYDKDF (reference sequence). The CDR3 has 14 amino acids. V lost 3 bases, J lost 2 bases, and 10 bases lay in between. The CDR3 spells CATSSRQVNYGYTF. The CDR3 DNA follows: TGTGCCACCAGCAGTCGACAGGTGAACTATGGCTACACCTTC.

The chain has TRBV5-1 and TRBJ1-1; unclear D gene. The CDR3 spans 15 residues. The germline V and J ends were trimmed by 0 bases and 12 bases, with 21 bases remaining between them. CDR1 is SGHRS and CDR2 is YFSETQ in the germline V gene. CDR3 in amino acids: CASSLGEATGKGPFF. CDR3 in DNA: TGCGCCAGCAGCTTGGGGGAAGCGACCGGGAAAGGACCTTTCTTT.

The CDR3 loop reads CASSSGRYTDTQYF. CDR3 coding DNA: TGTGCCAGCAGCTCCGGGAGGTACACAGATACGCAGTATTTT. The gene calls are TRBV7-2 and TRBJ2-3, with TRBD2 matching 7 bases. V lost 4 bases, J lost 2 bases, and 3 bases stayed unmatched. Germline CDR1 is SGHTA and CDR2 is FQGNSA. This CDR3 has 14 amino acids.

The CDR3 spells CASSSRTSQTGEHEKLFF. CDR3 sequence (DNA): TGTGCCAGCAGCTCCCGCACTTCTCAGACGGGAGAGCATGAAAAACTGTTTTTT. The chain joins TRBV13 to TRBJ1-4; D is unresolved. Germline V gives CDR1 PRHDT, CDR2 FYEKMQ (reference sequence). The V end lost 4 bases, the J end lost 6 bases, and 24 bases lay between the germline ends. The CDR3 contains 18 residues.

The V call is TRBV5-1, the J call TRBJ1-1, with D tentatively TRBD1 (6 bases). The ends were cut back, 3 bases at V and 2 bases at J, with 8 bases in the middle. There are 13 residues in the CDR3. Looked up from germline, CDR1 is SGHRS and CDR2 is YFSETQ. CDR3 sequence reads: CASSWTENTEAFF. The CDR3 region has the DNA TGCGCCAGCAGCTGGACAGAAAACACTGAAGCTTTCTTT.

The CDR3 DNA follows: TGTGCCAGCAGCCCAAGACAGGGGAAGGAGATCACCCAGTACTTC. It yields the protein CASSPRQGKEITQYF. The chain recombines TRBV9 with TRBJ2-5, with 8 bases lining up with TRBD1. V lost 4 bases and J lost 8; bases outside the gene matches: 13. This CDR3 is built from 15 residues. Germline CDR1 is SGDLS and CDR2 is YYNGEE.

V is TRBV19 and J is TRBJ2-5; unclear D gene. This CDR3 has 13 amino acids. The V and J ends lost 3 bases and 3 bases respectively, with 8 bases between them. Germline V gene lookup returns CDR1 LNHDA and CDR2 SQIVND (reference sequence). The CDR3: CASSMGRKETQYF. CDR3 DNA: TGTGCCAGTAGTATGGGCAGGAAAGAGACCCAGTACTTC.

This chain joins TRBV3-1 (or the pseudogene TRBV3-2) and TRBJ1-2; D is unclear. Germline loops: CDR1 LGHDT, CDR2 YNNKEL (reference sequence). Trimming pared 2 bases from V and 4 bases from J, leaving 5 bases between. CDR3 length equals 12 residues. This chain's CDR3 is CASSQRSYGYTF. CDR3 nucleotides: TGTGCCAGCAGCCAACGGAGCTATGGCTACACCTTC.

The chain recombines TRBV6-1 with TRBJ1-2, with D perhaps matching TRBD1 (6 bases). V gave up 2 bases and J gave up 6 bases, with 13 bases separating them. This CDR3 is built from 14 residues. CDR1 is MNHNS and CDR2 is SASEGT in the germline V gene. CDR3 sequence reads: CASSEYAGVDGYTF. CDR3 nucleotide sequence: TGTGCCAGCAGTGAATACGCAGGGGTGGATGGCTACACCTTC.

The chain has TRBV12-3 or TRBV12-4 and TRBJ2-7; D may be TRBD1 (7 bases). CDR3 length: 12 amino acids. V gave up 6 bases and J gave up 6 bases, with 12 bases separating them. CDR3 in DNA: TGTGCCAGCAGGGACAGGAGGGGCGAGCAGTACTTC. Translating it yields CASRDRRGEQYF.

V and J are TRBV6-5 and TRBJ2-7; 8 bases are shared with TRBD2. Trimming removed 6 bases from V and 4 bases from J; junction bases left unmatched: 5. The CDR3 runs to 13 residues. Looked up from germline, CDR1 is MNHEY and CDR2 is SVGAGI. The DNA for the CDR3 is TGTGCCAGCAGCCCCCCGGGAGGGTACGAGCAGTACTTC. Translation gives CASSPPGGYEQYF.

J is TRBJ1-5 and V is TRBV4-1; the match to TRBD1 covers 9 bases. Germline CDR1 and CDR2: MGHRA and YSYEKL. This CDR3 is built from 19 residues. V shed 3 bases and J 7 bases; nucleotides not matched to a gene: 19. CDR3 in DNA: TGCGCCAGCAGCCATTCCGTGGCCCCGGGACAGGGAACTCGGCAGCCCCAGCATTTT. Its translation is CASSHSVAPGQGTRQPQHF.

The J gene is TRBJ1-3, the V gene TRBV19; D is unresolved. This CDR3 comprises 16 residues. Germline lookup yields CDR1 LNHDA and CDR2 SQIVND (reference sequence). Trimming left V 2 bases short and J 0 bases short, with 11 bases between. The CDR3 DNA sequence: TGTGCCAGTAGTATAACGGGAGGGAGCTCTGGAAACACCATATATTTT. Translated, it gives CASSITGGSSGNTIYF.

This clone was recorded a few times. This chain uses TRBV30 with TRBJ1-2; TRBD1 aligns across 8 bases. Trimming cost V 6 bases and J 4 bases; bases outside gene matches: 13. The CDR3 is 15 amino acids. CDR1 and CDR2 from the germline V gene are GTSNPN and SVGIG (reference sequence). The CDR3 here is CACQQGTGRAYGYTF. CDR3 nucleotides: TGTGCCTGCCAACAGGGGACAGGAAGGGCCTATGGCTACACCTTC. Together with reference TRBV30 and TRBJ1-2, the CDR3 gives the full variable domain: SQTIHQWPATLVQPVGSPLSLECTVEGTSNPNLYWYRQAAGRGLQLLFYSVGIGQISSEVPQNLSASRPQDRQFILSSKKLLLSDSGFYLCACQQGTGRAYGYTFGSGTRLTVV.

The V call is TRBV9, the J call TRBJ1-3; 7 bases are a match to TRBD1. This CDR3 comprises 16 residues. Germline loops: CDR1 SGDLS, CDR2 YYNGEE. The trim removed 0 bases at V and 2 bases at J, leaving 5 bases unmatched. CDR3 sequence: CASSVGQGVAGNTIYF. CDR3 bases: TGTGCCAGCAGCGTAGGACAGGGAGTGGCTGGAAACACCATATATTTT.